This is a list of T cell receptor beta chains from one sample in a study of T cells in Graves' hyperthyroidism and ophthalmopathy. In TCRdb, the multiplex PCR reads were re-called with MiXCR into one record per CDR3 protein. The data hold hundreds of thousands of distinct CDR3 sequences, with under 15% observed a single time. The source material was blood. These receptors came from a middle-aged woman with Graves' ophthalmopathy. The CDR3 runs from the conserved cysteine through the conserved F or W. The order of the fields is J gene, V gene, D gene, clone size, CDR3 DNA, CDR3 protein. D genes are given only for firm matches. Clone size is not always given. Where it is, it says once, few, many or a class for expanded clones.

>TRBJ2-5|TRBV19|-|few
TGTGCCGGTAGTACGGAGCACCTTCAAGAGACCCAGTACTTC
CAGSTEHLQETQYF
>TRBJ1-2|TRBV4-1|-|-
TGCGCCAGCAGCCAAGTACGGCGAAACTATGGCTACACCTTC
CASSQVRRNYGYTF
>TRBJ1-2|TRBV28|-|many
TGTGCCAGCAGTTTGCGGCAGGACTATGGCTACACCTTC
CASSLRQDYGYTF
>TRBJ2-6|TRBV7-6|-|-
TGTGCCAGCAGCGGAGGGAGCGGTGGGGCCAACGTCCTGACTTTC
CASSGGSGGANVLTF
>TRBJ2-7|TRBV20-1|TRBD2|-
TGCAGTGCTAGGAAGCGGGAGCTCTACGAGCAGTACTTC
CSARKRELYEQYF
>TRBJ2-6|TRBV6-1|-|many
TGTGCCAGCAGCCCTAACAACGTCCTGACTTTC
CASSPNNVLTF
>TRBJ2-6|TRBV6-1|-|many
TGTGCCAGCAGTGAAGCGCGTGTGGAGTCGGCTGGGGCCAACGTCCTGACTTTC
CASSEARVESAGANVLTF
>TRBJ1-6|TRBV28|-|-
TGTGCCAGCAGCCCGGTAGGGCTCGGTAATTCACCCCTCCACTTT
CASSPVGLGNSPLHF
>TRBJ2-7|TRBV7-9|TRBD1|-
TGTGCCAGCAGCCACTTGGGACAGATCGACGAGCAGTACTTC
CASSHLGQIDEQYF
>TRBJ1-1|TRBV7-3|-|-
TGTGCCAGCAGCTTGAGCCGACCCCGAGGACAGCTTGAAGCTTTCTTT
CASSLSRPRGQLEAFF
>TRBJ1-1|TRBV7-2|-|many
TGTGCCAGCAGACTGCAGGCCGACACTGAAGCTTTCTTT
CASRLQADTEAFF
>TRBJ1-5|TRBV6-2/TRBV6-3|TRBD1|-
TGTGCCAGCACAGACCGGGGACAGGGGGCTTACAGCAATCAGCCCCAGCATTTT
CASTDRGQGAYSNQPQHF
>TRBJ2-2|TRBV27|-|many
TGTGCCAGCAGTTTAAAGGGCAGGCACACGAACACCGGGGAGCTGTTTTTT
CASSLKGRHTNTGELFF
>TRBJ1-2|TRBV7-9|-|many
TGTGCCAGCAGTGATCGGGGCGCGGGCGGCGGCTACACCTTC
CASSDRGAGGGYTF
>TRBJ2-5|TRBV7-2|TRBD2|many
TGTGCCAGCAGCTCGTGGGGCGGGAGGGCCTGGGAGACCCAGTACTTC
CASSSWGGRAWETQYF
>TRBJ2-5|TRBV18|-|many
TGTGCCAGCAGCCCAGAACTACAAGAGACCCAGTACTTC
CASSPELQETQYF
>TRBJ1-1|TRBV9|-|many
TGTGCCAGCAGCGTAAGAGTGGACACTGAAGCTTTCTTT
CASSVRVDTEAFF
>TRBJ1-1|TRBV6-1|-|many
TGTGCCAGCAGGGAACAGCCCACGTCAATAGATACTGAAGCTTTCTTT
CASREQPTSIDTEAFF
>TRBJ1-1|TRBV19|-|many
TGTGCCAGTAGTAACCTTACGAACACTGAAGCTTTCTTT
CASSNLTNTEAFF
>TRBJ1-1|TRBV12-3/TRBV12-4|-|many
TGTGCCAGCAGTCCCGCAGGGTCTGAAGCTTTCTTT
CASSPAGSEAFF
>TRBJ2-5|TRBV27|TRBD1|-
TGTGCCAGCAGTCCGCAGGCTGACAGGGGTGAGACCCAGTACTTC
CASSPQADRGETQYF
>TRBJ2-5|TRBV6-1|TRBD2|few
TGTGCCAGCAGTCGAACCCTGGCTAGCGGGAGTATGGAGACCCAGTACTTC
CASSRTLASGSMETQYF
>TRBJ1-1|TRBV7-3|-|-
TGTGCCAGCACGTACCAATGGGGCACTGAAGCTTTCTTT
CASTYQWGTEAFF
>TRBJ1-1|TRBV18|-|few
TGTGCCAGCTCACCGCGGGACGGTGACACTGAAGCTTTCTTT
CASSPRDGDTEAFF
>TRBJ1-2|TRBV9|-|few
TGTGCCAGCAGCGCGGGACGCAGTCTCTATGGCTACACCTTC
CASSAGRSLYGYTF
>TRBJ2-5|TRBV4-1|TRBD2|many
TGCGCCAGCAGCCAAGATCTGGGGCTAGCGGGAGGCCAAGAGACCCAGTACTTC
CASSQDLGLAGGQETQYF